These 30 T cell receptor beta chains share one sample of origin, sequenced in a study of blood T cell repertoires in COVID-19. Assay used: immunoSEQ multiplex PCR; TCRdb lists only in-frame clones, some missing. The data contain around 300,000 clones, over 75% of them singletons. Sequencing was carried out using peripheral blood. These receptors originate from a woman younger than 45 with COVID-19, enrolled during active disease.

The CDR3 sequence: CASSWASGGENEKLFF. CDR3 sequence (DNA): TGCGCCAGCAGCTGGGCCTCAGGGGGAGAGAATGAAAAACTGTTTTTT. The V gene is TRBV5-1, the J gene TRBJ1-4; 7 bases agree with TRBD1. With 3 bases clipped from V and 5 bases from J, the junction kept 10 bases outside the gene matches. Germline V lookup: CDR1 SGHRS, CDR2 YFSETQ. The CDR3 sequence is 16 residues long. The entire variable domain, with the rest obtained from reference TRBV5-1 and TRBJ1-4, is as follows: KAGVTQTPRYLIKTRGQQVTLSCSPISGHRSVSWYQQTPGQGLQFLFEYFSETQRNKGNFPGRFSGRQFSNSRSEMNVSTLELGDSALYLCASSWASGGENEKLFFGSGTQLSVL.

CDR3 nucleotides: TGTGCCAGTAGTATAGATCCCTTGGACAGTTACACAGTAAATCAGCCCCAGCATTTT. Translated: CASSIDPLDSYTVNQPQHF. J is TRBJ1-5 and V is TRBV19, with D possibly matching TRBD1 (6 bases). From germline, CDR1 is LNHDA and CDR2 SQIVND (reference sequence). The V gene lost 0 bases and the J gene lost 4 bases, with 22 bases spanning the gap. There are 19 residues in the CDR3.

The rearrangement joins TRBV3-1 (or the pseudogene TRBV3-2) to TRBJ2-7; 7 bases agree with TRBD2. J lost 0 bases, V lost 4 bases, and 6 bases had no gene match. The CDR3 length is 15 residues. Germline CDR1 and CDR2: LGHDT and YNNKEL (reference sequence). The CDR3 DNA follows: TGTGCCAGCAGCCCCCCGACTAGCAGCTCCTACGAGCAGTACTTC. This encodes CASSPPTSSSYEQYF.

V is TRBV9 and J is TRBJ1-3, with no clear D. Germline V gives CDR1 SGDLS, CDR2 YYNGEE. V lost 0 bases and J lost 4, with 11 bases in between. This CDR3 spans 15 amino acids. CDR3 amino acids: CASSVASLPGNTIYF. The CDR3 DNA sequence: TGTGCCAGCAGCGTAGCCTCCCTCCCCGGAAACACCATATATTTT.

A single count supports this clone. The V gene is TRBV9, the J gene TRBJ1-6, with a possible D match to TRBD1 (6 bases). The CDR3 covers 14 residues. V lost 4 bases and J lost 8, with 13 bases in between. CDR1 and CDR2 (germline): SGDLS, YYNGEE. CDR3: CASSHTQGYSPLHF. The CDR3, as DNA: TGTGCCAGCAGCCATACACAGGGTTATTCACCCCTCCACTTT.

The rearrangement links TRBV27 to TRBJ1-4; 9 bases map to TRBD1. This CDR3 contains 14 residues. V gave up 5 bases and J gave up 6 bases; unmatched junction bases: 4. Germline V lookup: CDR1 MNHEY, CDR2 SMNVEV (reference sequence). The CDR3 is CASSLGQGYEKLFF. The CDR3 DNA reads TGTGCCAGCAGTCTGGGACAGGGTTATGAAAAACTGTTTTTT.

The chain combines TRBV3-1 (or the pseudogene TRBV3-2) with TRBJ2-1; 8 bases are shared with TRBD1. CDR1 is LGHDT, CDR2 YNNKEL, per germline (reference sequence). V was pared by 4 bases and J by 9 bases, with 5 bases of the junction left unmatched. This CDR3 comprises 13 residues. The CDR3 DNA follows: TGTGCCAGCAGCCCACAGGGGGGTGTTGAGCAGTTCTTC. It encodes CASSPQGGVEQFF.

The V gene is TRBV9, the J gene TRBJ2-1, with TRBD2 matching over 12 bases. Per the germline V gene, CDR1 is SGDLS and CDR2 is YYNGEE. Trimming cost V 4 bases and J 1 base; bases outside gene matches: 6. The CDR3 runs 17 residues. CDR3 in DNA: TGTGCCAGCAGCCGGACTAGCGGGATGTTTTCCTACAATGAGCAGTTCTTC. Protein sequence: CASSRTSGMFSYNEQFF.

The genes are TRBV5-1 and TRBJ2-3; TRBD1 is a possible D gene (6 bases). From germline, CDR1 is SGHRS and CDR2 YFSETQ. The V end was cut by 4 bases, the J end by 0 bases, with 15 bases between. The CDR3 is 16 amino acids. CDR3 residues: CASSLPTGSSTDTQYF. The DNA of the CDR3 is TGCGCCAGCAGCCTGCCGACAGGCTCTAGCACAGATACGCAGTATTTT.

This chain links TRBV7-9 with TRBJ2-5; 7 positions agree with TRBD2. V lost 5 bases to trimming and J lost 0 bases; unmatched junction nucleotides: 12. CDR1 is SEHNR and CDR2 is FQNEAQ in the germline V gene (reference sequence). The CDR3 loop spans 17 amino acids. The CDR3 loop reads CASSTTESGAYQETQYF. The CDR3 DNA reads TGTGCCAGCAGCACTACGGAGAGCGGGGCCTACCAAGAGACCCAGTACTTC.

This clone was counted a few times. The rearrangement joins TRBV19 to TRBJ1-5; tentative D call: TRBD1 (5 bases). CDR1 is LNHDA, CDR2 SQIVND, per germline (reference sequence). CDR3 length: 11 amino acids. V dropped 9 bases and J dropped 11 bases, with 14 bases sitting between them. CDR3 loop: CASRGGITQHF. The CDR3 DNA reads TGTGCCAGCCGGGGGGGGATCACCCAGCATTTT.

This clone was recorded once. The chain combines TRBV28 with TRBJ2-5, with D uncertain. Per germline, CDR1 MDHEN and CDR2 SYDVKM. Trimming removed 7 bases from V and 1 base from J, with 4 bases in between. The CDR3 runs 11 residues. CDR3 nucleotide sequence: TGTGCCAGCACTCGCCAAGAGACCCAGTACTTC. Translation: CASTRQETQYF.

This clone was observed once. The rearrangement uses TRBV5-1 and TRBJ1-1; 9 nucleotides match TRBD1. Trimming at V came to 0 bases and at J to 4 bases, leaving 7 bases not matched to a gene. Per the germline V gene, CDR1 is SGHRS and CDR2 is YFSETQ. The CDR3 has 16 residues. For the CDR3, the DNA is TGCGCCAGCAGCTTGGACAGGGGGCAGGGTAGCACTGAAGCTTTCTTT. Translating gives CASSLDRGQGSTEAFF.

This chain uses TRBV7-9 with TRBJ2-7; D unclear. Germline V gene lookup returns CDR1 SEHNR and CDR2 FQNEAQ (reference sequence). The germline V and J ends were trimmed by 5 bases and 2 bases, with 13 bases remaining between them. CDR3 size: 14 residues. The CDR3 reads CASSRPRAPYEQYF. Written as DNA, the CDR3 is TGTGCCAGCAGCCGCCCCCGCGCACCCTACGAGCAGTACTTC.

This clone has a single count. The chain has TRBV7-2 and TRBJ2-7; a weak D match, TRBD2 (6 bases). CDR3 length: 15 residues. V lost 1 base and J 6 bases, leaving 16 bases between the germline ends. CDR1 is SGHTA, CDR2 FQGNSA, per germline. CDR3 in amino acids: CASSLGRWQEGEQYF. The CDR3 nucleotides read TGTGCCAGCAGCTTAGGTAGATGGCAGGAGGGCGAGCAGTACTTC.

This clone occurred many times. The CDR3 spells CASRATGGLTDTQYF. The CDR3 DNA reads TGTGCCAGCAGAGCTACAGGGGGCTTGACAGATACGCAGTATTTT. This rearrangement joins TRBV27 to TRBJ2-3, with 9 positions matching TRBD1. In germline, CDR1 is MNHEY, CDR2 SMNVEV (reference sequence). J gave up 3 bases and V 6 bases, and 7 bases lay outside the gene matches. The CDR3 has 15 amino acids.

This chain's CDR3 is CASSLPTGYRVDTQYF. In DNA, the CDR3 is TGTGCCAGCAGCCTACCGACAGGGTATCGGGTGGATACGCAGTATTTT. The chain couples TRBV7-2 to TRBJ2-3; TRBD1 matches at 7 bases. Trimming removed 5 bases from V and 6 bases from J; junction bases left unmatched: 14. This CDR3 contains 16 residues. Germline CDR1 and CDR2: SGHTA and FQGNSA.

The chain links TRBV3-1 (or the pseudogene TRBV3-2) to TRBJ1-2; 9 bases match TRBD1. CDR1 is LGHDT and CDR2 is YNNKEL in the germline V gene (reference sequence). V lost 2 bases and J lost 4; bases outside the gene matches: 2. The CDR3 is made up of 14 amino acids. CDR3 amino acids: CASSQTGGGYGYTF. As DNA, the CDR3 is TGTGCCAGCAGCCAAACAGGGGGCGGCTATGGCTACACCTTC.

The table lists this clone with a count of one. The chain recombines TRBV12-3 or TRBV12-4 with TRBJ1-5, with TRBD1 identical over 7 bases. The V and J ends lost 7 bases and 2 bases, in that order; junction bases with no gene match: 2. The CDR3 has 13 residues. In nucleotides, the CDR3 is TGTGCCAGCACCGGACAGGGCAATCAGCCCCAGCATTTT. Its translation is CASTGQGNQPQHF.

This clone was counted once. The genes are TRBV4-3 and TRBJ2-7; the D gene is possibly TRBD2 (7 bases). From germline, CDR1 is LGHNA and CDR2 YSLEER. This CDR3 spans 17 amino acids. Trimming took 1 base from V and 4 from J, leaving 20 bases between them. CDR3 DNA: TGCGCCAGCAGCCAAGGGACGCGGGGGCTTAAGCCGTACGAGCAGTACTTC. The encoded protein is CASSQGTRGLKPYEQYF.

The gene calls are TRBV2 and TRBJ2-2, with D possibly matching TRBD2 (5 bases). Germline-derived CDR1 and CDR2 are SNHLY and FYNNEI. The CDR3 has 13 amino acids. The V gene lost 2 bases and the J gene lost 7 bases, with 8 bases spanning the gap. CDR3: CASSETSNGELFF. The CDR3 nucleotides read TGTGCCAGCAGTGAAACTAGTAACGGGGAGCTGTTTTTT.

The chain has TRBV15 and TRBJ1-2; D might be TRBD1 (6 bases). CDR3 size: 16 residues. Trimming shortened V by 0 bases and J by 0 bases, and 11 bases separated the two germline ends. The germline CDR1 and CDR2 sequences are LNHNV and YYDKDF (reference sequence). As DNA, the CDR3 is TGTGCCACCAGCAGAGAGGGGACACTCGCTAACTATGGCTACACCTTC. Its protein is CATSREGTLANYGYTF.

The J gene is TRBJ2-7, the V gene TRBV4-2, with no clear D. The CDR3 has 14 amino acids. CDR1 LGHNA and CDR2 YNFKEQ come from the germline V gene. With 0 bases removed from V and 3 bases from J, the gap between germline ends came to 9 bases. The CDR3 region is CASSQDLRVYEQYF. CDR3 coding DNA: TGTGCCAGCAGCCAAGATCTAAGAGTCTACGAGCAGTACTTC.

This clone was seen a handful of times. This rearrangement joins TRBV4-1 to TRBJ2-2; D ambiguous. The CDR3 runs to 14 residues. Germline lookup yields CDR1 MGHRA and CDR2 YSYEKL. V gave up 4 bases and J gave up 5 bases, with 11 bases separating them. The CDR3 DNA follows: TGCGCCAGCAGCCCACAAACCTGGACCGGGGAGCTGTTTTTT. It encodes CASSPQTWTGELFF.

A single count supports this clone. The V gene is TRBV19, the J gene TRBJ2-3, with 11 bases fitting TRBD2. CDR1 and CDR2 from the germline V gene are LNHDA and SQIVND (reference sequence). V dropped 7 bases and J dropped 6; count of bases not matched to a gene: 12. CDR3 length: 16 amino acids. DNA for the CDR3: TGTGCCAGTACTCTAGGGATAGCGGGAGGGCCGGATACGCAGTATTTT. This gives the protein CASTLGIAGGPDTQYF. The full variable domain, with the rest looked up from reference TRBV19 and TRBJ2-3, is DGGITQSPKYLFRKEGQNVTLSCEQNLNHDAMYWYRQDPGQGLRLIYYSQIVNDFQKGDIAEGYSVSREKKESFPLTVTSAQKNPTAFYLCASTLGIAGGPDTQYFGPGTRLTVL.

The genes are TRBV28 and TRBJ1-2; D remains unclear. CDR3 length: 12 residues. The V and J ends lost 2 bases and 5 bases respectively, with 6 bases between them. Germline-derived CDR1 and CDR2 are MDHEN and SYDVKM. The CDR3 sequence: CASSLTGYGYTF. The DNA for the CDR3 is TGTGCCAGCAGTTTAACGGGTTATGGCTACACCTTC.

The DNA for the CDR3 is TGTGCCAGCAGCTTCCGGGGGGGTGAGCAGTACTTC. Amino acids: CASSFRGGEQYF. The gene calls are TRBV7-6 and TRBJ2-7; 8 bases agree with TRBD2. Germline values: CDR1 SGHVS, CDR2 FNYEAQ. This CDR3 has 12 amino acids. V trimming: 3 bases; J trimming: 7 bases; junction bases outside the gene matches: 2.

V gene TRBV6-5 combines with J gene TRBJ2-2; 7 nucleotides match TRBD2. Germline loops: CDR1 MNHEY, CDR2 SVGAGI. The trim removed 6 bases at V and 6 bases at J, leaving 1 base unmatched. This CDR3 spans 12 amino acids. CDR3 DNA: TGTGCCAGCAGGGGAGGGGCCGGGGAGCTGTTTTTT. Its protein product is CASRGGAGELFF.

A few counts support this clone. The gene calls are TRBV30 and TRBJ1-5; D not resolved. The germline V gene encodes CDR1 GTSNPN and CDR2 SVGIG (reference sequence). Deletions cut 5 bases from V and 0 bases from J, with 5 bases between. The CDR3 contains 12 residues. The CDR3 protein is CAWGYSNQPQHF. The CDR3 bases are TGTGCCTGGGGTTATAGCAATCAGCCCCAGCATTTT.

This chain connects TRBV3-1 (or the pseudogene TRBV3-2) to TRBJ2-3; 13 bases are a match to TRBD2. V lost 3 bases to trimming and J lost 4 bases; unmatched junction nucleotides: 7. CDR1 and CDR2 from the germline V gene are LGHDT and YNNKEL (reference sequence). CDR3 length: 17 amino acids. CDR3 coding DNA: TGTGCCAGCAGCCATCGGACTAGCGGGAGTTCAGCAGATACGCAGTATTTT. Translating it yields CASSHRTSGSSADTQYF.